This TCR beta chain emerged from a study of blood T cell repertoires in COVID-19. The wider study: Whether acute or convalescent, the COVID-19 samples came from the United States, Italy and Spain. In each case, the material was cDNA or gDNA derived from T cells, B-cell-depleted T cells, or PBMCs.

Per the authors' pipeline: Amplification from reference gene primers served as the basis for estimated nucleated cell counts. Only in-frame clones appear in the TCRdb table, and some are missing; sequencing was by immunoSEQ multiplex PCR. D and trimming were read from the DNA, whereas the V and J calls and clone size are those reported in that table. The sample includes about 280,000 clones, around 87% seen only once; the top ten take roughly 2%. The CDR3 runs to 13 residues. The germline V gene has CDR1 MGHRA and CDR2 YSYEKL. V was clipped by 5 bases and J by 0 bases, with 7 bases between them. The TCR sequence derives from a woman aged 45 to 65 who had recovered from COVID-19. The chain uses TRBV4-1 and TRBJ1-1; unclear D gene. The specimen was peripheral blood. CDR3 sequence: CASSTYMNTEAFF. In DNA, the CDR3 is TGCGCCAGCAGCACATACATGAACACTGAAGCTTTCTTT.